Presented here are 29 T cell receptor beta chains from one specimen sequenced in a study of shared clonotypes between healthy human individuals. Produced via immunoSEQ multiplex PCR; TCRdb's table is partial and in-frame only. The sample yields approximately 2,300,000 clones, around 93% seen once. Source material: naive CD4+ T cells from PBMCs. Subset: CD45RA+ positively selected. The receptors originated from a man between 18 and 35 years old in good health. Some clones in this sample may be carry-over from other donors' samples.

The chain uses TRBV7-8 and TRBJ2-5, with TRBD1 identical over 8 bases. With 5 bases clipped from V and 7 bases from J, the junction kept 12 bases outside the gene matches. Germline V gene data show CDR1 as SGHVS and CDR2 as FQNEAQ. The CDR3 spans 15 residues. The CDR3 region has the DNA TGTGCCAGCAGCCTTCTTGACAGGGGATCGGGGACCCAGTACTTC. This gives the protein CASSLLDRGSGTQYF. Full variable domain (remainder filled in from reference TRBV7-8 and TRBJ2-5): GAGVSQSPRYKVAKRGQDVALRCDPISGHVSLFWYQQALGQGPEFLTYFQNEAQLDKSGLPSDRFFAERPEGSVSTLKIQRTQQEDSAVYLCASSLLDRGSGTQYFGPGTRLLVL.

This clone was counted only a few times. CDR3 DNA sequence: TGCGCCAGCAGCTTGGAGCACCTCGACAACTATGGCTACACCTTC. Its translation: CASSLEHLDNYGYTF. The gene calls are TRBV5-1 and TRBJ1-2; D gene unclear. Trimming stripped 0 bases from V and 2 bases from J, with 11 bases between. The germline V gene encodes CDR1 SGHRS and CDR2 YFSETQ. The CDR3 totals 15 residues.

This chain uses TRBV7-9 with TRBJ2-1; 8 positions agree with TRBD2. Trimming removed 4 bases from V and 4 bases from J; junction bases left unmatched: 9. There are 16 residues in the CDR3. Germline V gives CDR1 SEHNR, CDR2 FQNEAQ (reference sequence). The CDR3 sequence is CASSSRSGRSYNEQFF. As DNA, the CDR3 is TGTGCCAGCAGCTCACGGAGCGGGAGATCTTACAATGAGCAGTTCTTC.

The chain combines TRBV18 with TRBJ2-5, with 7 bases matching TRBD2. V trimming: 4 bases; J trimming: 1 base; junction bases outside the gene matches: 12. There are 17 residues in the CDR3. Per germline, CDR1 KGHSH and CDR2 LQKENI. CDR3 nucleotides: TGTGCCAGCTCACGGCCTAGCGGCCTTAGTTTCCAAGAGACCCAGTACTTC. Protein sequence: CASSRPSGLSFQETQYF.

The chain couples TRBV7-2 to TRBJ1-1; no firm D call. Trimming shortened V by 2 bases and J by 6 bases, and 16 bases separated the two germline ends. Germline V gene lookup returns CDR1 SGHTA and CDR2 FQGNSA. The CDR3 is 15 residues long. For the CDR3, the DNA is TGTGCCAGCAGCTTAATGGGCCTGGAACTCGCTGAAGCTTTCTTT. It yields the protein CASSLMGLELAEAFF. The full variable domain, completed using reference TRBV7-2 and TRBJ1-1, is GAGVSQSPSNKVTEKGKDVELRCDPISGHTALYWYRQSLGQGLEFLIYFQGNSAPDKSGLPSDRFSAERTGGSVSTLTIQRTQQEDSAVYLCASSLMGLELAEAFFGQGTRLTVV.

This chain connects TRBV5-6 to TRBJ1-3; D is uncertain. V was trimmed by 1 base and J by 0 bases, leaving 11 bases between them. The germline gives CDR1 SGHDT, CDR2 YYEEEE. This CDR3 has 16 residues. CDR3 amino acids: CASSLRMATSGNTIYF. DNA for the CDR3: TGTGCCAGCAGCTTGCGAATGGCGACCTCTGGAAACACCATATATTTT.

CDR3 protein: CASSIVAAKKVHEQYF. In nucleotides, the CDR3 is TGTGCCAGTAGTATCGTGGCAGCAAAAAAAGTCCACGAGCAGTACTTC. The rearrangement links TRBV19 to TRBJ2-7; no definite D call. Trimming cost V 3 bases and J 5 bases, with 20 bases left between them. There are 16 residues in the CDR3. The germline CDR1 and CDR2 sequences are LNHDA and SQIVND (reference sequence).

The rearrangement joins TRBV4-2 to TRBJ2-1, with D possibly matching TRBD2 (7 bases). The CDR3 has 14 residues. Trimming shortened V by 2 bases and J by 11 bases, and 16 bases separated the two germline ends. Germline V gives CDR1 LGHNA, CDR2 YNFKEQ. The CDR3 reads CASSQIRGGGKQFF. DNA of the CDR3: TGTGCCAGCAGCCAAATTCGGGGAGGGGGTAAGCAGTTCTTC.

This clone was found a few times. The rearrangement links TRBV11-2 to TRBJ1-5, with TRBD1 matching over 7 bases. From germline, CDR1 is SGHAT and CDR2 FQNNGV. The J segment lost 2 bases and the V segment lost 5 bases, leaving 9 bases of the junction unmatched. This CDR3 region has 16 residues. The CDR3: CASSKTQGLGNQPQHF. The CDR3 DNA is TGTGCCAGCAGCAAAACACAGGGGTTGGGCAATCAGCCCCAGCATTTT. The entire variable domain, with the rest obtained from reference TRBV11-2 and TRBJ1-5, is as follows: EAGVAQSPRYKIIEKRQSVAFWCNPISGHATLYWYQQILGQGPKLLIQFQNNGVVDDSQLPKDRFSAERLKGVDSTLKIQPAKLEDSAVYLCASSKTQGLGNQPQHFGDGTRLSIL.

This chain connects TRBV4-1 to TRBJ1-5, with D perhaps matching TRBD1 (6 bases). The CDR3 length is 15 residues. Germline CDR1 MGHRA, CDR2 YSYEKL. V lost 8 bases to trimming and J lost 0 bases, with 14 bases between them. For the CDR3, the DNA is TGCGCCAGCGGACAAGGGACAACTAGCAATCAGCCCCAGCATTTT. Residues: CASGQGTTSNQPQHF.

The chain carries TRBV27 and TRBJ2-5; D gene uncertain. CDR3 length equals 13 residues. Trimming pared 6 bases from V and 1 base from J, leaving 9 bases between. Germline V gives CDR1 MNHEY, CDR2 SMNVEV (reference sequence). The CDR3 is CASRRTSQETQYF. The CDR3 DNA is TGTGCCAGCAGAAGGACGAGCCAAGAGACCCAGTACTTC.

The chain links TRBV7-2 to TRBJ2-1; no clear D. The V and J ends lost 4 bases and 8 bases respectively, with 9 bases between them. Germline V gene data show CDR1 as SGHTA and CDR2 as FQGNSA. The CDR3 contains 12 residues. The CDR3 DNA reads as TGTGCCAGCAGCTCATCGGGCCATGAGCAGTTCTTC. This codes for CASSSSGHEQFF.

The chain carries TRBV5-1 and TRBJ2-5; D gene unclear. The V end lost 2 bases, the J end lost 7 bases, and 12 bases lay between the germline ends. This CDR3 is built from 13 residues. Germline assignment: CDR1 SGHRS and CDR2 YFSETQ. CDR3 coding DNA: TGCGCCAGCAGCTTAGCCCCTTGGGGGACCCAGTACTTC. As protein: CASSLAPWGTQYF.

The V and J genes are TRBV5-1 and TRBJ2-2, with D unresolved. The CDR3 consists of 15 residues. V lost 2 bases and J lost 2, with 10 bases in between. Per the germline V gene, CDR1 is SGHRS and CDR2 is YFSETQ. The CDR3 DNA follows: TGCGCCAGCAGCTTTCCGAACTTTAACACCGGGGAGCTGTTTTTT. Translation: CASSFPNFNTGELFF.

The rearrangement uses TRBV27 and TRBJ1-2; 8 positions match TRBD1. The ends lost 5 bases at V and 6 bases at J; junction bases unmatched: 5. CDR1 is MNHEY, CDR2 SMNVEV, per germline (reference sequence). This CDR3 has 13 residues. CDR3 residues: CASSDLDRDGYTF. DNA of the CDR3: TGTGCCAGCAGTGATTTGGACAGGGATGGCTACACCTTC.

V usage is TRBV19 and J usage is TRBJ2-7, with a weak D call TRBD1 (5 bases). The CDR3 spans 14 residues. Trimming removed 6 bases at V and 1 base at J, with 13 bases between. Germline loops: CDR1 LNHDA, CDR2 SQIVND (reference sequence). CDR3 sequence: CASSSKGVSYEQYF. CDR3 sequence (DNA): TGTGCCAGTAGCTCAAAAGGGGTTTCCTACGAGCAGTACTTC. The full variable domain, completed using reference TRBV19 and TRBJ2-7, is DGGITQSPKYLFRKEGQNVTLSCEQNLNHDAMYWYRQDPGQGLRLIYYSQIVNDFQKGDIAEGYSVSREKKESFPLTVTSAQKNPTAFYLCASSSKGVSYEQYFGPGTRLTVT.

This clone was recorded a few times. The CDR3, as DNA: TGTGCCAGTAGGGTCCGGGGAGGCACTGAAGCTTTCTTT. Translated, it gives CASRVRGGTEAFF. The chain carries TRBV19 and TRBJ1-1; no definite D call. The length of the CDR3 is 13 residues. The germline CDR1 and CDR2 sequences are LNHDA and SQIVND (reference sequence). Deletions cut 6 bases from V and 4 bases from J, with 12 bases between.

The J gene is TRBJ2-7, the V gene TRBV7-9, with 9 bases identical to TRBD1. The J segment lost 3 bases and the V segment lost 4 bases, leaving 7 bases of the junction unmatched. This CDR3 region has 15 residues. CDR1 is SEHNR, CDR2 FQNEAQ, per germline (reference sequence). CDR3 bases: TGTGCCAGCAGCTCGACTACAGGGGGCGTCTACGAGCAGTACTTC. Encoded protein: CASSSTTGGVYEQYF.

V is TRBV19 and J is TRBJ1-5; the match to TRBD1 covers 7 bases. Germline CDR1 LNHDA, CDR2 SQIVND (reference sequence). This CDR3 has 18 residues. Germline trimming cut 5 bases from V and 5 bases from J; bases unmatched to any gene: 18. CDR3 sequence: CASSVRSGGGRWDQPQHF. CDR3 in DNA: TGTGCCAGTAGTGTGCGCTCGGGAGGGGGCAGGTGGGATCAGCCCCAGCATTTT.

The CDR3 DNA is TGTGCCAGCAGTCAGTACCAGACAGGGAACACTGAAGCTTTCTTT. Translation: CASSQYQTGNTEAFF. The chain couples TRBV6-5 to TRBJ1-1, with D possibly TRBD1 on 6 matching bases. The CDR3 is 15 residues long. The germline V and J ends were trimmed by 5 bases and 1 base, with 14 bases remaining between them. Germline loops: CDR1 MNHEY, CDR2 SVGAGI.

This clone has more than one count but fewer than ten. V usage is TRBV4-2 and J usage is TRBJ1-1, with a weak D call TRBD1 (5 bases). The CDR3 has 14 amino acids. V was clipped by 4 bases and J by 6 bases, with 15 bases between them. Germline CDR1 and CDR2: LGHNA and YNFKEQ. Here the CDR3 reads CASSLPGTVAEAFF. In nucleotides, the CDR3 is TGTGCCAGCAGCCTCCCGGGGACGGTTGCTGAAGCTTTCTTT.

This rearrangement joins TRBV5-1 to TRBJ2-2, with TRBD1 matching over 8 bases. V shed 4 bases, J shed 6 bases, and the junction held 11 bases outside the gene matches. Germline-derived CDR1 and CDR2 are SGHRS and YFSETQ. The length of the CDR3 is 16 residues. CDR3 coding DNA: TGCGCCAGCAGCCCGACAGGGGTTGAGGGGGCCGGGGAGCTGTTTTTT. Translation: CASSPTGVEGAGELFF.

The chain carries TRBV5-6 and TRBJ2-5; tentatively, D is TRBD2 (6 bases). The CDR3 covers 13 residues. V lost 4 bases, J lost 4 bases, and 11 bases lay in between. Germline V lookup: CDR1 SGHDT, CDR2 YYEEEE. The CDR3 DNA follows: TGTGCCAGCAGCCTGAGGAGGGCAGAGACCCAGTACTTC. Its translation is CASSLRRAETQYF.

This clone was counted a few times. This chain joins TRBV7-3 and TRBJ2-2; D is perhaps TRBD1 (5 bases). Trimming cost V 5 bases and J 4 bases, with 11 bases left between them. Germline CDR1 and CDR2: SGHTA and FQGTGA. This CDR3 is built from 14 residues. The CDR3 loop reads CASSPGPSTGELFF. Written as DNA, the CDR3 is TGTGCCAGCAGCCCAGGGCCATCCACCGGGGAGCTGTTTTTT.

The chain is built from TRBV2 and TRBJ2-5; D gene ambiguous. The V and J ends lost 4 bases and 5 bases respectively, with 11 bases between them. In germline, CDR1 is SNHLY, CDR2 FYNNEI. This CDR3 spans 13 amino acids. CDR3 sequence (DNA): TGTGCCAGCAGTGCCCTGGAGCTTGAGACCCAGTACTTC. This sequence encodes CASSALELETQYF.

This clone appeared once. The V and J genes are TRBV6-5 and TRBJ2-7; weak D call: TRBD2 (6 bases). Germline V lookup: CDR1 MNHEY, CDR2 SVGAGI. This CDR3 region has 12 residues. V lost 6 bases and J lost 3, with 9 bases in between. CDR3 amino acids: CASRRDVYEQYF. Here the CDR3 DNA reads TGTGCCAGCAGGCGGGACGTCTACGAGCAGTACTTC.

The chain combines TRBV5-1 with TRBJ2-5, with 8 bases fitting TRBD1. The V and J ends lost 4 bases and 5 bases, in that order; junction bases with no gene match: 7. Germline V CDR1 and CDR2: SGHRS, YFSETQ. This CDR3 has 14 residues. This chain's CDR3 is CASSLQQGEETQYF. In DNA form, the CDR3 reads TGCGCCAGCAGCCTACAACAGGGGGAGGAGACCCAGTACTTC.

The chain uses TRBV19 and TRBJ1-1; 7 bases agree with TRBD1. CDR1 and CDR2 from the germline V gene are LNHDA and SQIVND (reference sequence). V shed 6 bases, J shed 1 base, and the junction held 2 bases outside the gene matches. There are 13 residues in the CDR3. Here the CDR3 DNA reads TGTGCCAGTAGGAGGGACAGGAACACTGAAGCTTTCTTT. It encodes CASRRDRNTEAFF.

This chain joins TRBV5-1 and TRBJ1-1, with 8 bases that match TRBD1. V lost 6 bases and J lost 3; bases outside the gene matches: 13. Germline V gene sequence: CDR1 SGHRS, CDR2 YFSETQ. The CDR3 totals 16 residues. The CDR3 DNA sequence: TGCGCCAGCAAGTTTTTAGGACAGGGTTCTTACACTGAAGCTTTCTTT. This sequence encodes CASKFLGQGSYTEAFF.